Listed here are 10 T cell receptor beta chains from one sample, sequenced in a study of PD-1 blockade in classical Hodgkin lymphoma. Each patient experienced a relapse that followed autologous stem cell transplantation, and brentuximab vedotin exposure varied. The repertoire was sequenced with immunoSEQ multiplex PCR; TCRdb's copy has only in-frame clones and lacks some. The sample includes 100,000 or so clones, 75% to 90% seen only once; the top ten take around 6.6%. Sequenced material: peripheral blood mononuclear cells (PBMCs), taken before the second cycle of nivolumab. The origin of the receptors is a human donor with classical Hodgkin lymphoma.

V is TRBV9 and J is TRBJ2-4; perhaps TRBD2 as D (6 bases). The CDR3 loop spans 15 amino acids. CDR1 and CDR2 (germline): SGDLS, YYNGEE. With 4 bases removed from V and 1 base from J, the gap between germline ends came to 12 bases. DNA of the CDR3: TGTGCCAGCAGCAGCTCGGGGGTCGCCAAAAACATTCAGTACTTC. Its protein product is CASSSSGVAKNIQYF.

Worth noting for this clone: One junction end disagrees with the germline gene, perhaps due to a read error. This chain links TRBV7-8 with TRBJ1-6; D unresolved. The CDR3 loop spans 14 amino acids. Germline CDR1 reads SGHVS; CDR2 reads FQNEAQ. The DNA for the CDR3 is TGTGCCAGCAGATTAGAGGGCAGGAATTCACCCCTCCACTTT. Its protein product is CASRLEGRNSPLHF.

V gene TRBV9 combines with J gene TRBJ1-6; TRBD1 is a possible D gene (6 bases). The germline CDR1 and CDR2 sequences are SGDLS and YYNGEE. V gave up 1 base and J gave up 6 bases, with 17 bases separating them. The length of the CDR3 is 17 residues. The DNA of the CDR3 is TGTGCCAGCAGCGTAAGGAGACAGGCCGATCGTAATTCACCCCTCCACTTT. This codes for CASSVRRQADRNSPLHF. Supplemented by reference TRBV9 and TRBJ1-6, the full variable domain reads DSGVTQTPKHLITATGQRVTLRCSPRSGDLSVYWYQQSLDQGLQFLIQYYNGEERAKGNILERFSAQQFPDLHSELNLSSLELGDSALYFCASSVRRQADRNSPLHFGNGTRLTVT.

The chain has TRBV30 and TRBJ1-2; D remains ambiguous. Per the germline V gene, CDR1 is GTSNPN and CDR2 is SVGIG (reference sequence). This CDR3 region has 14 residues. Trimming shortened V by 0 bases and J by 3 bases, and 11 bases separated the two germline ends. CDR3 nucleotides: TGTGCCTGGAGTGTTGGAGTATCAGACTATGGCTACACCTTC. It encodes CAWSVGVSDYGYTF. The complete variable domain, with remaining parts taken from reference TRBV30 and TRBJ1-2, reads SQTIHQWPATLVQPVGSPLSLECTVEGTSNPNLYWYRQAAGRGLQLLFYSVGIGQISSEVPQNLSASRPQDRQFILSSKKLLLSDSGFYLCAWSVGVSDYGYTFGSGTRLTVV.

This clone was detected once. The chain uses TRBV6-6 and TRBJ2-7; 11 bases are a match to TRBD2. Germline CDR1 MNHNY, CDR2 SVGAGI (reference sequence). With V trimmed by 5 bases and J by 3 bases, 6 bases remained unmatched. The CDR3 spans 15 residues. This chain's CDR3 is CASSGGTSGLYEQYF. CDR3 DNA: TGTGCCAGCAGTGGTGGGACTAGCGGTCTCTACGAGCAGTACTTC.

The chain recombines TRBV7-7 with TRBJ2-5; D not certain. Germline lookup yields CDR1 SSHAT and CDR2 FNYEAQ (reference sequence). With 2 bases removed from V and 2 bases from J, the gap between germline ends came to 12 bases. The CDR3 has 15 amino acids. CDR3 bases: TGTGCCAGCAGCTTATCGGGTACGGTTCAAGAGACCCAGTACTTC. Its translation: CASSLSGTVQETQYF.

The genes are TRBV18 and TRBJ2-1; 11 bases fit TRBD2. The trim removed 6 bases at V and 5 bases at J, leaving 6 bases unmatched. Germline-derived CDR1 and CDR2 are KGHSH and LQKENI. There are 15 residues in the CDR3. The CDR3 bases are TGTGCCAGCTCCCTAGCGGGGGGCCTAAACAATGAGCAGTTCTTC. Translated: CASSLAGGLNNEQFF. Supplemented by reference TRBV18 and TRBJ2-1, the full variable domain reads NAGVMQNPRHLVRRRGQEARLRCSPMKGHSHVYWYRQLPEEGLKFMVYLQKENIIDESGMPKERFSAEFPKEGPSILRIQQVVRGDSAAYFCASSLAGGLNNEQFFGPGTRLTVL.

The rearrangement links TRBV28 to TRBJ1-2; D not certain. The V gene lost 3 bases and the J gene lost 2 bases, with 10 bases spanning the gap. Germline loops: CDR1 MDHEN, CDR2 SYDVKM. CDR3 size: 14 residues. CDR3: CASSFGMRNYGYTF. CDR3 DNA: TGTGCCAGCAGTTTTGGAATGAGAAACTATGGCTACACCTTC.

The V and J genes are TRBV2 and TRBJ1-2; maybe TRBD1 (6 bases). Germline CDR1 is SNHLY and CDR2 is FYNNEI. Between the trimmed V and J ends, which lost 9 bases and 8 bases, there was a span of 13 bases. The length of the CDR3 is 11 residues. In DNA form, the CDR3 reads TGTGCCAGGGACAGAAGTAGCGGCTACACCTTC. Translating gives CARDRSSGYTF.

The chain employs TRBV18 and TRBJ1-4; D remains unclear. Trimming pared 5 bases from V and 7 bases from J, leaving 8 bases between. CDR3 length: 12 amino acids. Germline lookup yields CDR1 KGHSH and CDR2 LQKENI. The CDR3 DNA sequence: TGTGCCAGCTCATTGGGAGCTGAAAAACTGTTTTTT. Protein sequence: CASSLGAEKLFF.